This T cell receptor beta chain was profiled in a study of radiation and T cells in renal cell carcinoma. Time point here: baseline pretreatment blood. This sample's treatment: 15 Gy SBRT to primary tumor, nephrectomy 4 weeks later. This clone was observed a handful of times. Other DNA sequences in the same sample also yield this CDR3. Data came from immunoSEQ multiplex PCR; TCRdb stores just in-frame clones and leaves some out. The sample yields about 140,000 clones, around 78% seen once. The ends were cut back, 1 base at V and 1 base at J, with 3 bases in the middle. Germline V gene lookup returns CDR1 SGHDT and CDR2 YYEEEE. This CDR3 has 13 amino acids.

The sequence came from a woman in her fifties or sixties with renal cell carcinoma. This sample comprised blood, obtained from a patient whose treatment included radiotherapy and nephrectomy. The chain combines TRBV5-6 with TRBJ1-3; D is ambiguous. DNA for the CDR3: TGTGCCAGCAGCTTGTCGTCTGGAAACACCATATATTTT. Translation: CASSLSSGNTIYF.